The T cell receptor (beta chain) described here comes from a study of blood T cell repertoires in COVID-19. After removal of 2 bases from V and 7 bases from J, the junction contained 11 bases not matched to a gene. CDR3 length: 16 residues. The germline V gene has CDR1 MNHNS and CDR2 SASEGT. Only in-frame clones appear in the TCRdb table, and some are missing; sequencing was by immunoSEQ multiplex PCR. The sample lists 250,000 to 300,000 clones, 89% occurring once. The chain is built from TRBV6-1 and TRBJ2-7; 10 positions agree with TRBD2. Sequenced material: peripheral blood. The receptor was derived from a woman aged 35 to 49 who had recovered from COVID-19. Here the CDR3 reads CASSEMVAGGLWEQYF. In nucleotides, the CDR3 is TGTGCCAGCAGTGAAATGGTAGCGGGGGGCCTATGGGAGCAGTACTTC.